The 8 T cell receptor beta chains below were found in one sample sequenced in a study of T cell responses to AZD1222 COVID-19 vaccine. Only in-frame clones appear in the TCRdb table, and some are missing; sequencing was by immunoSEQ multiplex PCR. The repertoire includes over 100,000 clones, 88% of them detected once, and roughly 13% sits in the top ten. Sequencing was performed on peripheral blood, taken on day 0 of MenACWY control vaccination. The receptors come from an adult in good health.

The CDR3 DNA is TGCGCCAGCAGCCAAGAGGCTAGCGGGGGAATCACAGATACGCAGTATTTT. Protein: CASSQEASGGITDTQYF. The V and J genes are TRBV4-3 and TRBJ2-3, with 10 bases that match TRBD2. CDR3 length equals 17 residues. Germline lookup yields CDR1 LGHNA and CDR2 YSLEER. Losses at the gene ends were 0 bases for V and 2 bases for J; bases not matched to a gene: 5.

The sample holds a few counts of this clone. This rearrangement joins TRBV5-1 to TRBJ2-1; possibly TRBD1 for D (5 bases). Deletions cut 4 bases from V and 4 bases from J, with 12 bases between. This CDR3 is 14 amino acids long. CDR1 and CDR2 from the germline V gene are SGHRS and YFSETQ. CDR3 nucleotide sequence: TGCGCCAGCAGCGGCAGGGCCCCTTACAATGAGCAGTTCTTC. Translation: CASSGRAPYNEQFF.

The chain links TRBV5-5 to TRBJ2-1; D not certain. CDR3 size: 12 residues. V was trimmed by 6 bases and J by 7 bases, leaving 11 bases between them. The V gene's germline CDR1 is SGHKS and CDR2 YYEKEE (reference sequence). The CDR3 DNA sequence: TGTGCCAGCATCCACGCGGAGAATGAGCAGTTCTTC. It translates to CASIHAENEQFF.

The chain joins TRBV4-2 to TRBJ1-1; D is undetermined. The CDR3 runs to 13 residues. V lost 4 bases, J lost 1 base, and 7 bases lay in between. CDR1 LGHNA and CDR2 YNFKEQ come from the germline V gene. CDR3 sequence reads: CASSPRENTEAFF. The CDR3 nucleotides are TGTGCCAGCAGCCCGCGGGAGAACACTGAAGCTTTCTTT.

The V call is TRBV5-1, the J call TRBJ2-3; D is unclear. CDR3 size: 15 residues. V was cut by 0 bases and J by 2 bases, with 10 bases left in between. CDR1 is SGHRS and CDR2 is YFSETQ in the germline V gene. Here the CDR3 reads CASSLATSFTDTQYF. The CDR3 nucleotides read TGCGCCAGCAGCTTGGCGACGAGCTTCACAGATACGCAGTATTTT.

This clone was recorded a few times. The gene calls are TRBV11-3 and TRBJ2-2; TRBD2 aligns across 7 bases. The germline V gene has CDR1 SGHNT and CDR2 YENEEA. The CDR3 loop spans 13 amino acids. Trimming took 3 bases from V and 6 from J; bases not matched to a gene: 1. CDR3: CASSFLAAGELFF. In DNA form, the CDR3 reads TGTGCCAGCAGCTTCCTAGCGGCCGGGGAGCTGTTTTTT.

This rearrangement joins TRBV7-2 to TRBJ1-1; D not resolved. Trimming pared 3 bases from V and 4 bases from J, leaving 6 bases between. This CDR3 has 12 amino acids. CDR1 and CDR2 from the germline V gene are SGHTA and FQGNSA. This CDR3 is CASSFLPTEAFF. CDR3 sequence (DNA): TGTGCCAGCAGCTTCTTACCCACTGAAGCTTTCTTT.

The genes are TRBV4-3 and TRBJ2-5, with TRBD2 matching 9 bases. CDR1 is LGHNA, CDR2 YSLEER, per germline. This CDR3 has 17 amino acids. Trimming at V came to 0 bases and at J to 1 base, leaving 6 bases not matched to a gene. DNA of the CDR3: TGCGCCAGCAGCCAAGATCACAGCGGGGGGTCCCAAGAGACCCAGTACTTC. It translates to CASSQDHSGGSQETQYF.